Following are 25 T cell receptor beta chains from one sample sequenced in a study of blood T cell repertoires in COVID-19 (dated by TCRdb to the early 2020s). Receptor amplification or capture employed the immunoSEQ multiplex PCR assay. In its TCRdb copy, this immuneACCESS table keeps in-frame sequences only and misses some clones. Where compared with another copy, unresolved V genes explain less than half of these, and the others have no known cause. The sample table holds 85,000 to 130,000 clones, of which approximately 90% were seen once. The ten largest account for 0.85% to 1% of the sample. The sample was peripheral blood. The receptor source for this set is a man aged 55 to 69 with acute or convalescent COVID-19.

The genes are TRBV24-1 and TRBJ1-1, with a tentative D call TRBD1 (5 bases). Trimming removed 8 bases from V and 3 bases from J, with 15 bases in between. The CDR3 totals 14 residues. The germline V gene encodes CDR1 KGHDR and CDR2 SFDVKD. Here the CDR3 DNA reads TGTGCCACCATCGGGGCGGGGCAAGACACTGAAGCTTTCTTT. It is translated as CATIGAGQDTEAFF.

This chain uses TRBV3-1 (or the pseudogene TRBV3-2) with TRBJ1-3, with D hard to call. CDR1 is LGHDT, CDR2 YNNKEL, per germline (reference sequence). The V and J ends lost 4 bases and 4 bases respectively, with 14 bases between them. The length of the CDR3 is 15 residues. CDR3 in amino acids: CASSPQERMGNTIYF. CDR3 coding DNA: TGTGCCAGCAGCCCCCAGGAAAGGATGGGAAACACCATATATTTT.

This clone has just a few counts. V gene TRBV19 combines with J gene TRBJ1-6, with D hard to call. Trimming took off 4 bases at V and 6 bases at J, with 10 bases between the two ends. The CDR3 covers 14 residues. From germline, CDR1 is LNHDA and CDR2 SQIVND (reference sequence). CDR3 region: CASSTDIPNSPLHF. The CDR3 DNA follows: TGTGCCAGTAGTACCGACATCCCTAATTCACCCCTCCACTTT.

The chain carries TRBV6-5 and TRBJ1-5, with TRBD1 matching over 8 bases. The CDR3 loop spans 14 amino acids. With 6 bases clipped from V and 2 bases from J, the junction kept 3 bases outside the gene matches. The germline gives CDR1 MNHEY, CDR2 SVGAGI. CDR3 nucleotide sequence: TGTGCCAGCAGCTCGGACAGGGGCAATCAGCCCCAGCATTTT. Translated, it gives CASSSDRGNQPQHF.

The chain links TRBV9 to TRBJ1-5; D unresolved. The CDR3 spans 14 residues. The ends were cut back, 0 bases at V and 4 bases at J, with 8 bases in the middle. Germline V CDR1 and CDR2: SGDLS, YYNGEE. DNA of the CDR3: TGTGCCAGCAGCGTAGGGCAGGCAAATCAGCCCCAGCATTTT. Its translation: CASSVGQANQPQHF. The whole variable domain, filled in from reference TRBV9 and TRBJ1-5, reads DSGVTQTPKHLITATGQRVTLRCSPRSGDLSVYWYQQSLDQGLQFLIQYYNGEERAKGNILERFSAQQFPDLHSELNLSSLELGDSALYFCASSVGQANQPQHFGDGTRLSIL.

The V gene is TRBV5-8, the J gene TRBJ2-7; TRBD2 agrees at 9 bases. This CDR3 is 15 amino acids long. With V trimmed by 5 bases and J by 6 bases, 12 bases remained unmatched. Germline values: CDR1 SGHTS, CDR2 YDEGEE. CDR3 loop: CASSLMAGGPSEQYV. The CDR3, as DNA: TGTGCCAGCAGTCTGATGGCGGGAGGGCCGAGCGAGCAGTACGTC.

The chain combines TRBV18 with TRBJ1-1; D is uncertain. V lost 3 bases, J lost 0 bases, and 8 bases lay in between. From germline, CDR1 is KGHSH and CDR2 LQKENI. CDR3 length: 14 amino acids. CDR3 residues: CASSPDAVNTEAFF. CDR3 sequence (DNA): TGTGCCAGCTCACCGGATGCGGTGAACACTGAAGCTTTCTTT.

The chain carries TRBV19 and TRBJ1-2, with 12 bases identical to TRBD1. The junction had 8 bases not matched to a gene; V was cut back by 3 bases and J by 3 bases. The germline V gene encodes CDR1 LNHDA and CDR2 SQIVND (reference sequence). CDR3 size: 17 residues. In DNA, the CDR3 is TGTGCCAGTAGTATCCTAACCGGGACAGGGGGCGACTATGGCTACACCTTC. It specifies CASSILTGTGGDYGYTF.

This chain joins TRBV7-9 and TRBJ1-5; D is uncertain. Germline V gene lookup returns CDR1 SEHNR and CDR2 FQNEAQ (reference sequence). The CDR3 runs to 12 residues. V was shortened by 5 bases and J by 11 bases, with 13 bases between the two germline ends. CDR3 DNA sequence: TGTGCCAGCAGCCACCCCGCCGGGGCCCAGCATTTT. Its translation: CASSHPAGAQHF.

The chain combines TRBV7-9 with TRBJ1-5, with a tentative D call TRBD1 (6 bases). V was pared by 6 bases and J by 5 bases, with 17 bases between. CDR1 and CDR2 from the germline V gene are SEHNR and FQNEAQ (reference sequence). This CDR3 has 15 residues. Written as DNA, the CDR3 is TGTGCCAGCAGTCTAGGGGGTTCCTGGGATCAGCCCCAGCATTTT. It yields the protein CASSLGGSWDQPQHF.

The rearrangement links TRBV7-2 to TRBJ1-5; D remains unclear. This CDR3 contains 13 residues. CDR1 is SGHTA and CDR2 is FQGNSA in the germline V gene. The V and J ends lost 5 bases and 6 bases respectively, with 11 bases between them. The DNA of the CDR3 is TGTGCCAGCAGCCTACCGCCAGGTCAGCCCCAGCATTTT. It encodes CASSLPPGQPQHF.

In this sample, this clone turned up once. The V gene is TRBV3-1 (or the pseudogene TRBV3-2), the J gene TRBJ2-1, with D perhaps TRBD2 (6 bases). The CDR3 is 15 amino acids. Germline CDR1 is LGHDT and CDR2 is YNNKEL (reference sequence). Trimming stripped 4 bases from V and 3 bases from J, with 13 bases between. The CDR3 protein is CASSRRGIGYNEQFF. The CDR3, as DNA: TGTGCCAGCAGCCGGAGGGGTATCGGCTACAATGAGCAGTTCTTC.

This clone appeared once. The chain joins TRBV5-5 to TRBJ1-1; D might be TRBD1 (6 bases). From germline, CDR1 is SGHKS and CDR2 YYEKEE (reference sequence). V was cut by 4 bases and J by 2 bases, with 12 bases left in between. The CDR3 loop spans 14 amino acids. The CDR3 reads CASSLTGSNTEAFF. CDR3 bases: TGTGCCAGCAGCCTTACAGGGTCAAACACTGAAGCTTTCTTT.

The chain recombines TRBV7-3 with TRBJ2-5, with D perhaps matching TRBD1 (6 bases). V lost 5 bases and J lost 3, with 19 bases in between. The CDR3 totals 16 residues. The germline CDR1 and CDR2 sequences are SGHTA and FQGTGA. CDR3 nucleotide sequence: TGTGCCAGCAGCCTATCAGGGGCCCGCCCCGAAGAGACCCAGTACTTC. It yields the protein CASSLSGARPEETQYF.

The V call is TRBV9, the J call TRBJ2-1; TRBD1 agrees at 7 bases. Germline V gene sequence: CDR1 SGDLS, CDR2 YYNGEE. V dropped 3 bases and J dropped 7; count of bases not matched to a gene: 7. The CDR3 is made up of 14 amino acids. The CDR3 DNA follows: TGTGCCAGCAGCGCGCGAAACAGGGGAAATGAGCAGTTCTTC. Its protein product is CASSARNRGNEQFF. The whole variable domain, remainder taken from reference TRBV9 and TRBJ2-1, is DSGVTQTPKHLITATGQRVTLRCSPRSGDLSVYWYQQSLDQGLQFLIQYYNGEERAKGNILERFSAQQFPDLHSELNLSSLELGDSALYFCASSARNRGNEQFFGPGTRLTVL.

The rearrangement links TRBV4-2 to TRBJ2-5; no definite D call. Looked up from germline, CDR1 is LGHNA and CDR2 is YNFKEQ. V was shortened by 1 base and J by 4 bases, with 4 bases between the two germline ends. The CDR3 contains 12 residues. The CDR3 sequence: CASSQGGETQYF. In DNA form, the CDR3 reads TGTGCCAGCAGCCAAGGCGGAGAGACCCAGTACTTC.

The chain uses TRBV10-1 and TRBJ1-1, with D unresolved. The CDR3 covers 13 residues. Between the trimmed V and J ends, which lost 10 bases and 0 bases, there was a span of 12 bases. Germline V gene lookup returns CDR1 WNHNN and CDR2 SYGVQD (reference sequence). For the CDR3, the DNA is TGCGCCACCAAGACTGACTTGAACACTGAAGCTTTCTTT. Translated: CATKTDLNTEAFF.

The V call is TRBV4-2, the J call TRBJ2-7; 7 nucleotides match TRBD1. The CDR3 runs to 15 residues. With 0 bases clipped from V and 4 bases from J, the junction kept 6 bases outside the gene matches. Germline CDR1 reads LGHNA; CDR2 reads YNFKEQ. CDR3 nucleotides: TGTGCCAGCAGCCAAGATGCAGGGGGTCTTTACGAGCAGTACTTC. It yields the protein CASSQDAGGLYEQYF.

The chain has TRBV5-4 and TRBJ2-5; no clear D gene. The CDR3 is made up of 14 amino acids. Germline V gene data show CDR1 as SGHNT and CDR2 as YYREEE (reference sequence). The germline V and J ends were trimmed by 0 bases and 1 base, with 7 bases remaining between them. This CDR3 is CASSLVGPQETQYF. The CDR3 coding sequence is TGTGCCAGCAGCTTGGTTGGGCCCCAAGAGACCCAGTACTTC.

This chain uses TRBV3-1 (or the pseudogene TRBV3-2) with TRBJ2-7, with 8 bases matching TRBD2. The V gene's germline CDR1 is LGHDT and CDR2 YNNKEL (reference sequence). The CDR3 contains 15 residues. After removal of 0 bases from V and 4 bases from J, the junction contained 5 bases not matched to a gene. CDR3 loop: CASSQDGGGRYEQYF. CDR3 coding DNA: TGTGCCAGCAGCCAAGACGGGGGGGGACGGTACGAGCAGTACTTC.

The chain couples TRBV28 to TRBJ1-2; D gene ambiguous. Trimming took off 5 bases at V and 7 bases at J, with 8 bases between the two ends. From germline, CDR1 is MDHEN and CDR2 SYDVKM. The CDR3 spans 11 residues. The CDR3 sequence is CASSSSSGYTF. CDR3 DNA: TGTGCCAGCAGTAGTTCTAGTGGCTACACCTTC.

The chain employs TRBV27 and TRBJ2-1, with 9 bases aligning to TRBD1. Germline loops: CDR1 MNHEY, CDR2 SMNVEV (reference sequence). CDR3 size: 15 residues. J gave up 8 bases and V 5 bases, and 10 bases lay outside the gene matches. The chain's CDR3 is CASSPGTGLEDEQFF. CDR3 in DNA: TGTGCCAGCAGTCCCGGGACAGGGCTTGAGGATGAGCAGTTCTTC.

The V call is TRBV19, the J call TRBJ2-3, with D unresolved. Trimming stripped 3 bases from V and 6 bases from J, with 22 bases between. CDR1 is LNHDA and CDR2 is SQIVND in the germline V gene (reference sequence). The CDR3 has 17 residues. The CDR3 sequence is CASSIPGGPLAGDTQYF. DNA of the CDR3: TGTGCCAGTAGTATCCCTGGTGGTCCGCTCGCCGGGGATACGCAGTATTTT. The whole variable domain, remainder taken from reference TRBV19 and TRBJ2-3, is DGGITQSPKYLFRKEGQNVTLSCEQNLNHDAMYWYRQDPGQGLRLIYYSQIVNDFQKGDIAEGYSVSREKKESFPLTVTSAQKNPTAFYLCASSIPGGPLAGDTQYFGPGTRLTVL.

This chain links TRBV5-1 with TRBJ2-3; 9 bases align to TRBD2. This CDR3 contains 15 residues. The junction had 4 bases not matched to a gene; V was cut back by 5 bases and J by 0 bases. CDR1 and CDR2 (germline): SGHRS, YFSETQ. The CDR3, as DNA: TGCGCCAGCAGAGGTGCGGGGGGGAGCACAGATACGCAGTATTTT. Protein: CASRGAGGSTDTQYF.

This chain connects TRBV30 to TRBJ2-1, with 7 positions matching TRBD1. CDR3 length: 14 residues. Germline CDR1 reads GTSNPN; CDR2 reads SVGIG (reference sequence). The junction had 2 bases not matched to a gene; V was cut back by 1 base and J by 2 bases. CDR3: CAWSGGGPYNEQFF. Here the CDR3 DNA reads TGTGCCTGGAGTGGAGGGGGCCCCTACAATGAGCAGTTCTTC.